The 28 T cell receptor beta chains reported below all come from one sample, sequenced in a study of CD8 T cells in ankylosing spondylitis. From the 5' RACE reads, TCRdb called clonotypes with MiXCR, one entry per CDR3 protein. The sample shows roughly 120,000 distinct CDR3 sequences, about 13% of them seen only once. Sequencing was carried out using blood, either unsorted or a sorted T cell fraction (not recorded which). The origin of the receptors is a female donor with ankylosing spondylitis or in good health (not recorded which).

This clonotype was seen at least ten times. The genes are TRBV27 and TRBJ1-1; 8 bases fit TRBD1. CDR1 MNHEY and CDR2 SMNVEV come from the germline V gene (reference sequence). With 7 bases clipped from V and 1 base from J, the junction kept 8 bases outside the gene matches. This CDR3 has 15 amino acids. The CDR3, as DNA: TGTGCCAGCAACAAACAGGGGGGACAGAACACTGAAGCTTTCTTT. Amino acids: CASNKQGGQNTEAFF.

With respect to this clonotype: A much larger clone lies one base from this, so it may be a read error. The J gene is TRBJ2-3, the V gene TRBV15, with 11 bases that match TRBD2. The CDR3 runs 18 residues. Germline CDR1 is LNHNV and CDR2 is YYDKDF (reference sequence). The CDR3: CATSRDRPSGGITDTHYF. The CDR3 DNA sequence: TGTGCCACCAGCAGAGATCGCCCTAGCGGGGGGATCACAGATACGCACTATTTT.

This clonotype was seen only a few times. The gene calls are TRBV18 and TRBJ2-7; 10 nucleotides line up with TRBD2. The CDR3 spans 15 residues. Germline loops: CDR1 KGHSH, CDR2 LQKENI. J gave up 2 bases and V 5 bases, and 6 bases lay outside the gene matches. The CDR3 here is CASSSQREGTYEQYF. DNA of the CDR3: TGTGCCAGCTCATCCCAGCGGGAGGGGACCTACGAGCAGTACTTC.

This clonotype appeared a few times. J is TRBJ1-4 and V is TRBV3-1; D remains ambiguous. There are 19 residues in the CDR3. Trimming took 0 bases from V and 4 from J, leaving 21 bases between them. Germline values: CDR1 LGHDT, CDR2 YNNKEL (reference sequence). Here the CDR3 reads CASSQDSDQAEVFNEKLFF. CDR3 in DNA: TGTGCCAGCAGCCAAGATTCTGACCAGGCGGAAGTTTTTAATGAAAAACTGTTTTTT.

This clonotype came up many times. The rearrangement joins TRBV29-1 to TRBJ1-2; D unclear. V lost 0 bases and J 7 bases, leaving 12 bases between the germline ends. The CDR3 contains 13 residues. Germline CDR1 reads SQVTM; CDR2 reads ANQGSEA. The CDR3 reads CSVEESLLGGYTF. CDR3 coding DNA: TGCAGCGTTGAAGAATCCTTGTTGGGTGGCTACACCTTC.

This clonotype was found many times. The chain recombines TRBV12-3 or TRBV12-4 with TRBJ1-4; D unclear. The CDR3 consists of 16 residues. The V and J ends lost 1 base and 2 bases respectively, with 11 bases between them. CDR3 bases: TGTGCCAGCAGTTTAGGGCGACGCACCACTAATGAAAAACTGTTTTTT. It specifies CASSLGRRTTNEKLFF.

This clonotype was observed at least ten times. The V gene is TRBV29-1, the J gene TRBJ1-1; D uncertain. The CDR3 has 11 amino acids. Germline V gene sequence: CDR1 SQVTM, CDR2 ANQGSEA. Trimming removed 4 bases from V and 1 base from J, with 4 bases in between. The CDR3 nucleotides are TGCAGCGTTGTTACGAACACTGAAGCTTTCTTT. Translating gives CSVVTNTEAFF.

This clonotype was counted many times. The rearrangement uses TRBV20-1 and TRBJ2-6, with D unresolved. The germline V and J ends were trimmed by 7 bases and 4 bases, with 8 bases remaining between them. Looked up from germline, CDR1 is DFQATT and CDR2 is SNEGSKA (reference sequence). The CDR3 runs 12 residues. CDR3 DNA sequence: TGCAGTGTCGCTCTCGGGGCCAACGTCCTGACTTTC. Protein product: CSVALGANVLTF.

This clonotype was detected only a few times. This chain connects TRBV12-3 or TRBV12-4 to TRBJ2-1; 7 bases are shared with TRBD2. The CDR3 has 11 amino acids. With 7 bases clipped from V and 11 bases from J, the junction kept 5 bases outside the gene matches. CDR3 residues: CASTLGLQQFF. The CDR3 DNA reads as TGTGCCAGCACCCTGGGACTACAGCAGTTCTTC.

This clonotype was observed a few times. The genes are TRBV3-1 and TRBJ1-1; D unclear. Germline lookup yields CDR1 LGHDT and CDR2 YNNKEL (reference sequence). V was clipped by 2 bases and J by 1 base, with 17 bases between them. The CDR3 covers 17 residues. The CDR3 sequence: CASSQPSALGANTEAFF. The CDR3, as DNA: TGTGCCAGCAGCCAACCGTCTGCCCTGGGAGCGAACACTGAAGCTTTCTTT.

This clonotype was counted a few times. The CDR3 reads CASSREPDNEQFF. The DNA of the CDR3 is TGCGCCAGCAGCAGGGAACCCGACAATGAGCAGTTCTTC. The chain uses TRBV5-1 and TRBJ2-1; D not resolved. V was trimmed by 4 bases and J by 5 bases, leaving 10 bases between them. CDR1 and CDR2 from the germline V gene are SGHRS and YFSETQ. There are 13 residues in the CDR3.

The chain links TRBV9 to TRBJ2-7; 12 bases match TRBD2. V dropped 3 bases and J dropped 3; count of bases not matched to a gene: 4. Germline V gene sequence: CDR1 SGDLS, CDR2 YYNGEE. This CDR3 comprises 15 residues. DNA for the CDR3: TGTGCCAGCAGCGAAGGACTAGCGGGGTACTACGAGCAGTACTTC. Translating it yields CASSEGLAGYYEQYF.

This clonotype was observed at least ten times. The chain carries TRBV20-1 and TRBJ2-3; D is undetermined. The V and J ends lost 5 bases and 4 bases respectively, with 10 bases between them. CDR1 and CDR2 (germline): DFQATT, SNEGSKA (reference sequence). CDR3 size: 12 residues. The CDR3 loop is CSAVIGADTQYF. CDR3 nucleotide sequence: TGCAGTGCTGTGATAGGTGCAGATACGCAGTATTTT.

The table lists this clonotype with a few counts. V is TRBV4-2 and J is TRBJ1-6, with D tentatively TRBD1 (6 bases). The CDR3 loop spans 17 amino acids. The V end lost 1 base, the J end lost 7 bases, and 17 bases lay between the germline ends. From germline, CDR1 is LGHNA and CDR2 YNFKEQ. This CDR3 is CASSQVSGGAGNSPLHF. The DNA of the CDR3 is TGTGCCAGCAGCCAAGTTTCGGGGGGCGCGGGAAATTCACCCCTCCACTTT.

To note about this clonotype: Sequence at one end of the junction differs from germline and may be a read error. The gene calls are TRBV7-8 and TRBJ2-2; D is uncertain. This CDR3 comprises 12 residues. Per the germline V gene, CDR1 is SGHVS and CDR2 is FQNEAQ. The CDR3 is CASSPDTEELFF. The CDR3 DNA follows: TGTGCCAGCAGCCCCGATACCGAGGAGCTGTTTTTT. The entire variable domain, with the rest obtained from reference TRBV7-8 and TRBJ2-2, is as follows: GAGVSQSPRYKVAKRGQDVALRCDPISGHVSLFWYQQALGQGPEFLTYFQNEAQLDKSGLPSDRFFAERPEGSVSTLKIQRTQQEDSAVYLCASSPDTEELFFGEGSRLTVL.

There are a few counts of this clonotype. The chain joins TRBV20-1 to TRBJ2-2; tentative D call: TRBD1 (6 bases). Germline CDR1 is DFQATT and CDR2 is SNEGSKA (reference sequence). This CDR3 region has 14 residues. Trimming removed 5 bases from V and 4 bases from J, with 14 bases in between. CDR3 loop: CSAGGRGTTGELFF. CDR3 DNA: TGCAGTGCTGGCGGCAGGGGCACCACCGGGGAGCTGTTTTTT.

Many counts were recorded for this clonotype. The V and J genes are TRBV7-9 and TRBJ2-2; possibly TRBD1 or TRBD2 for D (5 bases each). Germline V gene sequence: CDR1 SEHNR, CDR2 FQNEAQ (reference sequence). The V and J ends lost 6 bases and 3 bases respectively, with 20 bases between them. There are 17 residues in the CDR3. CDR3 sequence (DNA): TGTGCCAGCAGACCGGGGCTATCGGCCAAGGACACCGGGGAGCTGTTTTTT. This translates into CASRPGLSAKDTGELFF.

This clonotype was detected ten times or more. This sequence joins TRBV20-1 and TRBJ2-7, with D tentatively TRBD1 or TRBD2 (5 bases each). CDR1 and CDR2 from the germline V gene are DFQATT and SNEGSKA (reference sequence). The CDR3 spans 12 residues. V lost 7 bases, J lost 2 bases, and 12 bases lay in between. The CDR3 region is CSVRDVAYEQYF. The CDR3 DNA follows: TGCAGTGTCCGGGACGTTGCCTACGAGCAGTACTTC.

With regard to this clonotype: This clone may be a read error of a much larger clone one base away. The V and J genes are TRBV20-1 and TRBJ2-1; D possibly matches TRBD1 or TRBD2 (6 bases each). V lost 5 bases to trimming and J lost 6 bases, with 29 bases between them. CDR1 and CDR2 from the germline V gene are DFQATT and SNEGSKA (reference sequence). The CDR3 is 18 amino acids. The CDR3 protein is CSARGRRIGNGACNEQFF. The CDR3 DNA reads as TGCAGTGCTCGGGGGCGCAGGATCGGGAATGGGGCCTGCAATGAGCAGTTCTTC.

This clonotype was recorded at least ten times. V gene TRBV3-1 combines with J gene TRBJ1-1, with no clear D. Germline V gene sequence: CDR1 LGHDT, CDR2 YNNKEL (reference sequence). Deletions cut 4 bases from V and 1 base from J, with 10 bases between. This CDR3 comprises 14 residues. As DNA, the CDR3 is TGTGCCAGCAGCCCCGCCAGCTCGAACACTGAAGCTTTCTTT. Protein product: CASSPASSNTEAFF.

This clonotype has at least ten counts. The chain uses TRBV5-1 and TRBJ2-3; no firm D call. Germline loops: CDR1 SGHRS, CDR2 YFSETQ. V lost 0 bases, J lost 2 bases, and 7 bases lay in between. The CDR3 has 14 residues. The CDR3 loop reads CASSLASDTDTQYF. The DNA for the CDR3 is TGCGCCAGCAGCTTGGCAAGCGACACAGATACGCAGTATTTT. Based on the CDR3 plus reference TRBV5-1 and TRBJ2-3, the full variable domain is KAGVTQTPRYLIKTRGQQVTLSCSPISGHRSVSWYQQTPGQGLQFLFEYFSETQRNKGNFPGRFSGRQFSNSRSEMNVSTLELGDSALYLCASSLASDTDTQYFGPGTRLTVL.

The gene calls are TRBV2 and TRBJ1-6, with no clear D. The length of the CDR3 is 13 residues. The germline gives CDR1 SNHLY, CDR2 FYNNEI. V was shortened by 7 bases and J by 7 bases, with 11 bases between the two germline ends. CDR3 in DNA: TGTGCCAGCACAGGCAGTCCGAATTCACCCCTCCACTTT. Translated: CASTGSPNSPLHF.

This clonotype was recorded many times. The J gene is TRBJ1-5, the V gene TRBV4-2, with TRBD1 matching over 7 bases. The CDR3 is 18 residues long. Germline V gene data show CDR1 as LGHNA and CDR2 as YNFKEQ. Trimming cost V 0 bases and J 2 bases; bases outside gene matches: 10. The CDR3 here is CASSQESAGTGGNQPQHF. The CDR3 DNA reads as TGTGCCAGCAGCCAAGAAAGTGCGGGAACAGGGGGCAATCAGCCCCAGCATTTT.

This clonotype has more than one count but fewer than ten. Mismatch with germline at one junction end may stem from a read error. The chain has TRBV7-7 and TRBJ2-2; D not certain. The CDR3 has 13 amino acids. CDR1 SSHAT and CDR2 FNYEAQ come from the germline V gene (reference sequence). This CDR3 is CASSVNDFGELFF. CDR3 sequence (DNA): TGTGCTAGCAGCGTTAACGACTTCGGGGAGCTGTTTTTT. Full variable domain (missing parts from reference TRBV7-7 and TRBJ2-2): GAGVSQSPRYKVTKRGQDVTLRCDPISSHATLYWYQQALGQGPEFLTYFNYEAQPDKSGLPSDRFSAERPEGSISTLTIQRTEQRDSAMYRCASSVNDFGELFFGEGSRLTVL.

On this clonotype: A read error may explain this, as a much larger clone is one base away. The chain joins TRBV12-3 or TRBV12-4 to TRBJ1-1, with a possible D match to TRBD1 (6 bases). CDR3 length equals 13 residues. Here the CDR3 reads CASSYGTITEVFF. DNA for the CDR3: TGTGCCAGCAGCTATGGGACAATCACTGAAGTTTTCTTT.

This clonotype was counted at least ten times. The chain combines TRBV20-1 with TRBJ2-1, with D possibly being TRBD1 or TRBD2 (5 bases each). Germline-derived CDR1 and CDR2 are DFQATT and SNEGSKA (reference sequence). This CDR3 spans 12 amino acids. The V end was cut by 7 bases, the J end by 14 bases, with 21 bases between. The CDR3 DNA sequence: TGCAGTGTTGGGACCAGTGTTCGGGGCAAGTTCTTC. Residues: CSVGTSVRGKFF.

This clonotype was counted at least ten times. The genes are TRBV7-8 and TRBJ2-1; the D gene is possibly TRBD2 (6 bases). The germline gives CDR1 SGHVS, CDR2 FQNEAQ. This CDR3 has 16 residues. Between the trimmed V and J ends, which lost 2 bases and 0 bases, there was a span of 11 bases. The DNA of the CDR3 is TGTGCCAGCAGCTTATTCCTGCGGGGCTCCTACAATGAGCAGTTCTTC. Protein product: CASSLFLRGSYNEQFF. The whole variable domain, remainder taken from reference TRBV7-8 and TRBJ2-1, is GAGVSQSPRYKVAKRGQDVALRCDPISGHVSLFWYQQALGQGPEFLTYFQNEAQLDKSGLPSDRFFAERPEGSVSTLKIQRTQQEDSAVYLCASSLFLRGSYNEQFFGPGTRLTVL.

The gene calls are TRBV5-1 and TRBJ2-5; maybe TRBD1 (5 bases). This CDR3 is built from 13 residues. V was pared by 9 bases and J by 2 bases, with 14 bases between. Germline-derived CDR1 and CDR2 are SGHRS and YFSETQ. CDR3 in amino acids: CATSRQSQETQYF. CDR3 DNA sequence: TGCGCCACTTCTAGACAGTCTCAAGAGACCCAGTACTTC. Looking up the rest from reference TRBV5-1 and TRBJ2-5 gives the full variable domain: KAGVTQTPRYLIKTRGQQVTLSCSPISGHRSVSWYQQTPGQGLQFLFEYFSETQRNKGNFPGRFSGRQFSNSRSEMNVSTLELGDSALYLCATSRQSQETQYFGPGTRLLVL.